These T cell receptor beta chains were read from a single sample in a study of OX40 agonist ivuxolimab in advanced cancers. Sequenced by immunoSEQ multiplex PCR; TCRdb stores in-frame clones only, minus some. The data hold some 68,000 clones, with about 88% observed a single time. This sample comprised CD4+ or CD8+ T cells sorted from blood, obtained in a trial of the OX40 agonist ivuxolimab. The receptors here all came from an adult with an advanced solid tumor such as melanoma, head and neck, liver or kidney cancer. The CDR3 runs from the conserved cysteine through the conserved F or W. The D gene is left open where the match is weak. Part of the rows lack a size; the others show once, few, many or a class for expanded clones.

J gene	D gene	clone size	CDR3 length	V gene	CDR3 protein	CDR3 DNA
TRBJ2-7	TRBD1	-	15	TRBV7-9	CASSIAHQGANEQYF	TGTGCCAGCAGCATAGCCCATCAGGGGGCCAACGAGCAGTACTTC
TRBJ2-4	TRBD2	-	14	TRBV4-2	CASSHTGLAGGRYF	TGTGCCAGCAGCCATACGGGACTAGCGGGGGGGCGGTACTTC
TRBJ2-5	-	-	16	TRBV2	CASSDVLGRYQETQYF	TGTGCCAGCAGTGATGTTTTGGGGCGCTACCAAGAGACCCAGTACTTC
TRBJ2-1	-	-	13	TRBV10-3	CAISESGVNEQFF	TGTGCCATCAGTGAGTCGGGGGTCAATGAGCAGTTCTTC
TRBJ2-4	TRBD1	-	19	TRBV4-1	CASSPGTGILFPAKNIQYF	TGCGCCAGCAGCCCCGGGACAGGGATTCTCTTCCCGGCCAAAAACATTCAGTACTTC
TRBJ2-7	-	few	15	TRBV28	CASSLRPPTWDEQYF	TGTGCCAGCAGTTTAAGGCCCCCAACCTGGGACGAGCAGTACTTC
TRBJ2-2	-	-	15	TRBV6-1	CASSAPQGFTGELFF	TGTGCCAGCAGTGCCCCTCAGGGTTTCACTGGGGAGCTGTTTTTT
TRBJ2-7	TRBD1	-	12	TRBV7-2	CASSLSMGTVFF	TGTGCCAGCAGCTTATCTATGGGGACAGTATTCTTC
TRBJ2-1	-	-	14	TRBV5-1	CASSIGNGYNEQFF	TGCGCCAGCAGCATCGGGAACGGCTACAATGAGCAGTTCTTC
TRBJ1-1	TRBD1	-	18	TRBV18	CASSPQLGTERMNTEAFF	TGTGCCAGCTCACCACAACTCGGGACAGAGCGAATGAACACTGAAGCTTTCTTT
TRBJ1-5	-	-	14	TRBV25-1	CASRGGVSNQPQHF	TGTGCCAGCAGGGGGGGGGTTAGCAATCAGCCCCAGCATTTT